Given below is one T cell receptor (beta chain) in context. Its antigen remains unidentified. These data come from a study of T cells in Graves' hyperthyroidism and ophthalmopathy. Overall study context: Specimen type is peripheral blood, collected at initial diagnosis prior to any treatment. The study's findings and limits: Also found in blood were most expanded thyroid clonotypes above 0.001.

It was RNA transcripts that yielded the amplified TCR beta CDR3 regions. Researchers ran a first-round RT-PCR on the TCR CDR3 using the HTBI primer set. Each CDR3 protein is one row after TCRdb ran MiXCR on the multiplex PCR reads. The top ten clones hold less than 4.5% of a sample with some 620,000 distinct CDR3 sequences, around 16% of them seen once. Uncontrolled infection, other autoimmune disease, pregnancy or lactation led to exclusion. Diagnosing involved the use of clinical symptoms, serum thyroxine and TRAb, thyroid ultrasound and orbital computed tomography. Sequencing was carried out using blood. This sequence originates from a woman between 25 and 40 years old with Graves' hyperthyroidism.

For the CDR3, the DNA is TGTGCCAGCAGCGGGGGGGACCATGGCTACAATGAGCAGTTCTTC. As protein: CASSGGDHGYNEQFF. This chain uses TRBV11-2 with TRBJ2-1, with 7 bases matching TRBD2. V gave up 5 bases and J gave up 3 bases; unmatched junction bases: 7. The CDR3 contains 15 residues. Germline CDR1 reads SGHAT; CDR2 reads FQNNGV.